Shown below are 28 T cell receptor beta chains from a single sample sequenced in a study of blood T cell repertoires in COVID-19. Assay used: immunoSEQ multiplex PCR; TCRdb lists only in-frame clones, some missing. Of roughly 250,000 clones listed, approximately 90% are singletons. Material: PBMCs or T cells enriched from blood (not recorded which). The receptors stem from a woman in her twenties or thirties with acute COVID-19.

This chain connects TRBV7-2 to TRBJ1-5, with D possibly TRBD1 on 6 matching bases. Germline V gene sequence: CDR1 SGHTA, CDR2 FQGNSA. This CDR3 is built from 17 residues. V lost 5 bases and J 2 bases, leaving 19 bases between the germline ends. This chain's CDR3 is CASSPDRLAYGNQPQHF. The CDR3, as DNA: TGTGCCAGCAGCCCCGACAGGTTGGCTTATGGCAATCAGCCCCAGCATTTT.

This rearrangement joins TRBV27 to TRBJ1-4, with TRBD1 identical over 7 bases. Per germline, CDR1 MNHEY and CDR2 SMNVEV (reference sequence). V shed 5 bases and J 4 bases; nucleotides not matched to a gene: 4. This CDR3 comprises 14 residues. Here the CDR3 DNA reads TGTGCCAGCAGTCGAGGACAGGTTAATGAAAAACTGTTTTTT. This translates into CASSRGQVNEKLFF. Complete variable domain (other parts from reference TRBV27 and TRBJ1-4): EAQVTQNPRYLITVTGKKLTVTCSQNMNHEYMSWYRQDPGLGLRQIYYSMNVEVTDKGDVPEGYKVSRKEKRNFPLILESPSPNQTSLYFCASSRGQVNEKLFFGSGTQLSVL.

V gene TRBV6-1 combines with J gene TRBJ1-5; tentative D call: TRBD1 (6 bases). V lost 0 bases and J lost 7, with 13 bases in between. The CDR3 runs to 15 residues. Germline CDR1 MNHNS, CDR2 SASEGT. CDR3 nucleotides: TGTGCCAGCAGTGAAGCGCCTGGGGGCGGACAGCCCCAGCATTTT. Translation: CASSEAPGGGQPQHF.

The chain links TRBV4-1 to TRBJ2-7; D is possibly TRBD2 (6 bases). Looked up from germline, CDR1 is MGHRA and CDR2 is YSYEKL. Trimming took off 3 bases at V and 3 bases at J, with 18 bases between the two ends. CDR3 length: 16 residues. The DNA of the CDR3 is TGCGCCAGCAGCCACGCCGGGGGAAGGAACCTCTACGAGCAGTACTTC. Its protein product is CASSHAGGRNLYEQYF.

This rearrangement joins TRBV6-2 or TRBV6-3 to TRBJ2-7; TRBD1 agrees at 7 bases. Germline-derived CDR1 and CDR2 are MNHEY and SVGEGT. The CDR3 is 15 residues long. The V gene end was trimmed by 4 bases and the J gene end by 2 bases; junction bases not matched to a gene: 8. CDR3 in amino acids: CASSFTDRFPYEQYF. In DNA form, the CDR3 reads TGTGCCAGCAGTTTTACGGACAGGTTCCCCTACGAGCAGTACTTC.

The chain recombines TRBV5-4 with TRBJ1-2, with D perhaps matching TRBD1 (6 bases). The V gene's germline CDR1 is SGHNT and CDR2 YYREEE (reference sequence). With 4 bases removed from V and 6 bases from J, the gap between germline ends came to 16 bases. This CDR3 contains 14 residues. As DNA, the CDR3 is TGTGCCAGCAGCGGGAGGGGGGCCGAAGATGGCTACACCTTC. Encoded protein: CASSGRGAEDGYTF.

The chain employs TRBV5-1 and TRBJ2-1; D is possibly TRBD1 (6 bases). Trimming took 4 bases from V and 8 from J, leaving 16 bases between them. This CDR3 contains 14 residues. The germline V gene has CDR1 SGHRS and CDR2 YFSETQ. In DNA form, the CDR3 reads TGCGCCAGCAGCCGGGACACCCACGGGGATGAGCAGTTCTTC. Amino acids: CASSRDTHGDEQFF.

The genes are TRBV7-9 and TRBJ2-1, with 9 bases aligning to TRBD1. CDR1 and CDR2 (germline): SEHNR, FQNEAQ (reference sequence). The J segment lost 6 bases and the V segment lost 3 bases, leaving 3 bases of the junction unmatched. CDR3 length equals 14 residues. The CDR3 here is CASSLDRGANEQFF. The CDR3 region has the DNA TGTGCCAGCAGCTTGGACAGGGGTGCCAATGAGCAGTTCTTC.

The V and J genes are TRBV6-5 and TRBJ1-2, with TRBD1 matching 7 bases. Germline trimming cut 6 bases from V and 0 bases from J; bases unmatched to any gene: 4. Germline V gene data show CDR1 as MNHEY and CDR2 as SVGAGI. The length of the CDR3 is 14 residues. The CDR3 coding sequence is TGTGCCAGCAGAAACAGGGGAACTAACTATGGCTACACCTTC. Its protein product is CASRNRGTNYGYTF.

This chain joins TRBV3-1 (or the pseudogene TRBV3-2) and TRBJ1-4; no reliable D call. V lost 4 bases and J lost 2, with 11 bases in between. The CDR3 spans 15 residues. The V gene's germline CDR1 is LGHDT and CDR2 YNNKEL (reference sequence). The CDR3 region is CASSPRGSTNEKLFF. The DNA of the CDR3 is TGTGCCAGCAGCCCCAGAGGGTCTACTAATGAAAAACTGTTTTTT.

This clone was recorded once. The rearrangement links TRBV6-2 or TRBV6-3 to TRBJ1-2, with TRBD1 matching over 7 bases. Unmatched junction bases numbered 7, after V lost 5 bases and J lost 10 bases. This CDR3 is built from 12 residues. Germline loops: CDR1 MNHEY, CDR2 SVGEGT. The CDR3, as DNA: TGTGCCAGCAGTGACCCGACAGGGCCCTACACCTTC. This sequence encodes CASSDPTGPYTF.

The chain uses TRBV3-1 (or the pseudogene TRBV3-2) and TRBJ1-2; 8 bases are a match to TRBD1. The CDR3 sequence is 16 residues long. The germline gives CDR1 LGHDT, CDR2 YNNKEL (reference sequence). The V segment lost 1 base and the J segment 3 bases; nucleotides outside the gene matches: 7. CDR3 bases: TGTGCCAGCAGCCAAGCCAGGACAGGGCAGCACTATGGCTACACCTTC. Translation: CASSQARTGQHYGYTF.

V and J are TRBV5-6 and TRBJ2-2; TRBD2 is a possible D gene (6 bases). V lost 3 bases, J lost 0 bases, and 12 bases lay in between. The CDR3 is made up of 16 amino acids. Germline-derived CDR1 and CDR2 are SGHDT and YYEEEE. CDR3 amino acids: CASSWDFSTNTGELFF. The CDR3 DNA reads TGTGCCAGCAGCTGGGACTTTAGCACGAACACCGGGGAGCTGTTTTTT.

The gene calls are TRBV5-5 and TRBJ2-7, with 8 bases aligning to TRBD1. CDR1 SGHKS and CDR2 YYEKEE come from the germline V gene (reference sequence). CDR3 length equals 15 residues. Trimming at V came to 4 bases and at J to 3 bases, leaving 9 bases not matched to a gene. The CDR3 coding sequence is TGTGCCAGCAGCCCTGGGGCCGGACAGGGCTACGAGCAGTACTTC. This translates into CASSPGAGQGYEQYF.

CDR3 residues: CASSFMAGVDTQYF. CDR3 nucleotide sequence: TGTGCCAGCAGTTTTATGGCCGGGGTCGATACGCAGTATTTT. This chain joins TRBV27 and TRBJ2-3; D possibly corresponds to TRBD2 (5 bases). Per the germline V gene, CDR1 is MNHEY and CDR2 is SMNVEV (reference sequence). The germline V and J ends were trimmed by 3 bases and 6 bases, with 13 bases remaining between them. This CDR3 contains 14 residues.

The V and J genes are TRBV7-9 and TRBJ2-1, with TRBD1 matching 8 bases. V was pared by 4 bases and J by 8 bases, with 10 bases of the junction left unmatched. Germline lookup yields CDR1 SEHNR and CDR2 FQNEAQ (reference sequence). This CDR3 contains 15 residues. The CDR3 bases are TGTGCCAGCAGCTCACAGGGGGTTTATGGGTATGAGCAGTTCTTC. Translating it yields CASSSQGVYGYEQFF.

The chain couples TRBV4-3 to TRBJ1-2; tentatively, D is TRBD1 (6 bases). Between the trimmed V and J ends, which lost 1 base and 4 bases, there was a span of 16 bases. Germline CDR1 reads LGHNA; CDR2 reads YSLEER. The CDR3 is made up of 16 amino acids. The CDR3, as DNA: TGCGCCAGCAGCCAAGCTCTATCAGGGGCTGGCTATGGCTACACCTTC. Amino acids: CASSQALSGAGYGYTF.

The V call is TRBV10-3, the J call TRBJ1-6, with a tentative D call TRBD1 (6 bases). The CDR3 consists of 17 residues. In germline, CDR1 is ENHRY, CDR2 SYGVKD. V was pared by 8 bases and J by 7 bases, with 24 bases between. The CDR3 DNA reads TGTGCCATCTCAGGGGAAGTATCGAAGGGAGCGAATTCACCCCTCCACTTT. It yields the protein CAISGEVSKGANSPLHF.

The rearrangement joins TRBV7-9 to TRBJ1-4; tentative D call: TRBD1 (6 bases). V was clipped by 1 base and J by 7 bases, with 19 bases between them. The CDR3 spans 17 residues. Germline values: CDR1 SEHNR, CDR2 FQNEAQ (reference sequence). The CDR3 bases are TGTGCCAGCAGCTTAGGTGAGGCCGCGACAGGATTTGAAAAACTGTTTTTT. Translation: CASSLGEAATGFEKLFF.

This sequence joins TRBV7-2 and TRBJ1-1, with 7 bases that match TRBD1. The CDR3 extends over 15 amino acids. Germline CDR1 reads SGHTA; CDR2 reads FQGNSA. The V gene end was trimmed by 2 bases and the J gene end by 4 bases; junction bases not matched to a gene: 7. CDR3 residues: CASSLYLRGVTEAFF. CDR3 bases: TGTGCCAGCAGCTTATATCTCAGGGGGGTCACTGAAGCTTTCTTT.

V is TRBV2 and J is TRBJ1-2; 10 bases fit TRBD1. The CDR3 is 14 amino acids. Germline CDR1 is SNHLY and CDR2 is FYNNEI. With 6 bases clipped from V and 7 bases from J, the junction kept 8 bases outside the gene matches. The CDR3 loop is CASRGTGVTGGYTF. The CDR3, as DNA: TGTGCCAGCAGGGGGACAGGGGTCACAGGTGGCTACACCTTC.

CDR3 DNA sequence: TGTGCCAGCAGTACTAGCGGGGAGTCAGATACGCAGTATTTT. Its protein is CASSTSGESDTQYF. The rearrangement uses TRBV6-5 and TRBJ2-3, with 10 bases fitting TRBD2. The CDR3 extends over 14 amino acids. Germline values: CDR1 MNHEY, CDR2 SVGAGI. V was pared by 5 bases and J by 4 bases, with 3 bases of the junction left unmatched.

This rearrangement joins TRBV6-5 to TRBJ1-2; TRBD1 might be the D (5 bases). The CDR3 contains 14 residues. The germline V gene encodes CDR1 MNHEY and CDR2 SVGAGI. Trimming took 0 bases from V and 3 from J, leaving 8 bases between them. CDR3 DNA sequence: TGTGCCAGCAGTTACTCTACGGGGGACTATGGCTACACCTTC. It is translated as CASSYSTGDYGYTF.

DNA for the CDR3: TGTGCCAGCAGCCCACCGGGAGGTGTTTCTAATGAGCAGTTCTTC. Translated: CASSPPGGVSNEQFF. The chain carries TRBV5-4 and TRBJ2-1; 7 bases are shared with TRBD2. CDR1 SGHNT and CDR2 YYREEE come from the germline V gene (reference sequence). Losses at the gene ends were 4 bases for V and 7 bases for J; bases not matched to a gene: 11. This CDR3 has 15 amino acids.

The rearrangement uses TRBV5-4 and TRBJ2-5; the D gene is possibly TRBD2 (5 bases). CDR1 is SGHNT, CDR2 YYREEE, per germline (reference sequence). V lost 4 bases to trimming and J lost 7 bases, with 11 bases between them. This CDR3 is built from 12 residues. The CDR3 sequence: CASSPGLGTQYF. Written as DNA, the CDR3 is TGTGCCAGCAGCCCGGGGTTAGGGACCCAGTACTTC. Variable domain in full (rest from reference TRBV5-4 and TRBJ2-5): ETGVTQSPTHLIKTRGQQVTLRCSSQSGHNTVSWYQQALGQGPQFIFQYYREEENGRGNFPPRFSGLQFPNYSSELNVNALELDDSALYLCASSPGLGTQYFGPGTRLLVL.

Only a few counts were recorded for this clone. The J gene is TRBJ1-4, the V gene TRBV7-9; TRBD1 matches 8 bases. The CDR3 has 15 residues. Germline trimming cut 5 bases from V and 2 bases from J; bases unmatched to any gene: 4. Germline CDR1 SEHNR, CDR2 FQNEAQ (reference sequence). CDR3 coding DNA: TGTGCCAGCAGCCTCCGGACAGGGACTAATGAAAAACTGTTTTTT. Its translation: CASSLRTGTNEKLFF.

The CDR3 sequence: CAGPDRAIYNSPLHF. The CDR3, as DNA: TGCGCCGGTCCAGACAGGGCGATCTATAATTCACCCCTCCACTTT. This chain links TRBV10-1 with TRBJ1-6; TRBD1 matches 7 bases. This CDR3 has 15 amino acids. Germline CDR1 WNHNN, CDR2 SYGVQD (reference sequence). J lost 3 bases, V lost 11 bases, and 10 bases had no gene match.

This chain joins TRBV19 and TRBJ1-1, with D tentatively TRBD1 (5 bases). Germline V gives CDR1 LNHDA, CDR2 SQIVND (reference sequence). The CDR3 runs to 12 residues. The germline V and J ends were trimmed by 9 bases and 7 bases, with 15 bases remaining between them. As DNA, the CDR3 is TGTGCCAGCGGGGTACCGGGGGGTGAAGCTTTCTTT. Its translation: CASGVPGGEAFF. The complete variable domain, with remaining parts taken from reference TRBV19 and TRBJ1-1, reads DGGITQSPKYLFRKEGQNVTLSCEQNLNHDAMYWYRQDPGQGLRLIYYSQIVNDFQKGDIAEGYSVSREKKESFPLTVTSAQKNPTAFYLCASGVPGGEAFFGQGTRLTVV.